The source of this T cell receptor beta chain is a study of cytomegalovirus exposure and HLA in healthy donors. The CDR3 runs to 15 residues. Germline V gene sequence: CDR1 SGHTA, CDR2 FQGNSA. It was with 60 Vbeta and 13 Jbeta primers that the PCR ran. The table came from immunoSEQ multiplex PCR; TCRdb's copy has only in-frame clones and leaves some out. The listing contains fewer than 250,000 clones. The chain has TRBV7-2 and TRBJ2-5; 8 nucleotides align to TRBD2. TRBJ2-7 matches the DNA end more closely, so the J call is doubtful. The receptor's source is a woman in her twenties or thirties in good health and CMV-seropositive. The sequenced sample consisted of PBMCs. The CDR3 nucleotides read TGTGCCAGCAGCTTGTGGACGCGGACTAGCAGCGAGCAGTACTTC. Protein sequence: CASSLWTRTSSEQYF.